What follows are 15 T cell receptor beta chains derived from one specimen sequenced in a study of T cell responses to AZD1222 COVID-19 vaccine. Sequenced by immunoSEQ multiplex PCR; TCRdb stores in-frame clones only, minus some. This sample has over 70,000 clones, with roughly 85% found just once. Here the sequenced sample was peripheral blood, taken on day 0 of AZD1222 vaccination. All receptors come from an adult in good health.

The rearrangement joins TRBV3-1 (or the pseudogene TRBV3-2) to TRBJ2-1; no reliable D call. V lost 6 bases and J 6 bases, leaving 12 bases between the germline ends. Germline-derived CDR1 and CDR2 are LGHDT and YNNKEL (reference sequence). This CDR3 is 13 amino acids long. CDR3 residues: CASSRNQVNEQFF. The CDR3 DNA reads TGTGCCAGCAGTAGGAACCAGGTCAATGAGCAGTTCTTC.

The gene calls are TRBV4-1 and TRBJ1-2, with D unclear. Looked up from germline, CDR1 is MGHRA and CDR2 is YSYEKL. There are 17 residues in the CDR3. V dropped 1 base and J dropped 4 bases, with 19 bases sitting between them. As DNA, the CDR3 is TGCGCCAGCAGCCAAGTGGAAAGCAACCCAACTCTCTATGGCTACACCTTC. Translation: CASSQVESNPTLYGYTF.

The chain has TRBV19 and TRBJ1-1; D might be TRBD1 (5 bases). The V and J ends lost 0 bases and 0 bases respectively, with 11 bases between them. Per the germline V gene, CDR1 is LNHDA and CDR2 is SQIVND (reference sequence). The CDR3 totals 16 residues. CDR3 nucleotide sequence: TGTGCCAGTAGTATAGAGGGGGACTATATGAACACTGAAGCTTTCTTT. Protein sequence: CASSIEGDYMNTEAFF. Combining the CDR3 with reference TRBV19 and TRBJ1-1 gives the whole variable domain DGGITQSPKYLFRKEGQNVTLSCEQNLNHDAMYWYRQDPGQGLRLIYYSQIVNDFQKGDIAEGYSVSREKKESFPLTVTSAQKNPTAFYLCASSIEGDYMNTEAFFGQGTRLTVV.

V gene TRBV7-9 combines with J gene TRBJ2-7, with D possibly being TRBD1 (6 bases). The CDR3 is 14 residues long. Germline CDR1 is SEHNR and CDR2 is FQNEAQ (reference sequence). Between the trimmed V and J ends, which lost 5 bases and 5 bases, there was a span of 16 bases. CDR3 in amino acids: CASSQVQGRDEQYF. Written as DNA, the CDR3 is TGTGCCAGCAGCCAGGTACAGGGTAGAGACGAGCAGTACTTC.

The chain has TRBV6-5 and TRBJ2-1; D is ambiguous. V was shortened by 0 bases and J by 9 bases, with 9 bases between the two germline ends. The V gene's germline CDR1 is MNHEY and CDR2 SVGAGI. The CDR3 has 13 residues. The CDR3 spells CASSYSRVTEQFF. CDR3 nucleotides: TGTGCCAGCAGTTACTCAAGGGTAACTGAGCAGTTCTTC.

The V and J genes are TRBV5-5 and TRBJ2-7; TRBD1 might be the D (5 bases). The CDR3 runs to 15 residues. The ends were cut back, 3 bases at V and 3 bases at J, with 16 bases in the middle. The V gene's germline CDR1 is SGHKS and CDR2 YYEKEE (reference sequence). The CDR3 bases are TGTGCCAGCAGCTCACCAGGGTCTATAAACTACGAGCAGTACTTC. Its protein product is CASSSPGSINYEQYF.

The chain is built from TRBV12-3 or TRBV12-4 and TRBJ2-4; D gene uncertain. V dropped 6 bases and J dropped 3 bases, with 0 bases sitting between them. CDR3 length: 10 residues. This chain's CDR3 is CASSKNIQYF. The CDR3 bases are TGTGCCAGCAGCAAAAACATTCAGTACTTC.

The CDR3, as DNA: TGTGCTAGTGGTTTGGTACATAGGGTCTGGGGGGACACTGAAGCTTTCTTT. Its protein product is CASGLVHRVWGDTEAFF. V usage is TRBV12-5 and J usage is TRBJ1-1, with D maybe TRBD1 (5 bases). In germline, CDR1 is LGHNT, CDR2 FRNRAP. Trimming stripped 0 bases from V and 3 bases from J, with 17 bases between. The CDR3 consists of 17 residues.

The genes are TRBV30 and TRBJ1-6, with D unresolved. Germline assignment: CDR1 GTSNPN and CDR2 SVGIG (reference sequence). The CDR3 covers 12 residues. The ends were cut back, 2 bases at V and 8 bases at J, with 7 bases in the middle. The CDR3 sequence: CAWSTDDSPLHF. The CDR3 nucleotides read TGTGCCTGGAGTACAGACGATTCACCCCTCCACTTT.

The chain joins TRBV4-1 to TRBJ2-1; possible D gene TRBD1, 6 bases. Germline V CDR1 and CDR2: MGHRA, YSYEKL. CDR3 size: 15 residues. Trimming shortened V by 1 base and J by 4 bases, and 11 bases separated the two germline ends. CDR3 amino acids: CASSQGGTPYNEQFF. CDR3 sequence (DNA): TGCGCCAGCAGCCAAGGAGGGACACCTTACAATGAGCAGTTCTTC.

The chain combines TRBV20-1 with TRBJ1-1; D is unclear. The CDR3 has 11 residues. Trimming shortened V by 4 bases and J by 1 base, and 4 bases separated the two germline ends. Germline V gene sequence: CDR1 DFQATT, CDR2 SNEGSKA (reference sequence). CDR3 sequence reads: CSAIGNTEAFF. For the CDR3, the DNA is TGCAGTGCTATCGGGAACACTGAAGCTTTCTTT.

V gene TRBV2 combines with J gene TRBJ1-1, with no clear D. The CDR3 loop spans 14 amino acids. Trimming shortened V by 3 bases and J by 1 base, and 9 bases separated the two germline ends. Germline V gene sequence: CDR1 SNHLY, CDR2 FYNNEI. The CDR3 DNA follows: TGTGCCAGCAGTGAGGGTCCGACGAACACTGAAGCTTTCTTT. Translation: CASSEGPTNTEAFF.

In nucleotides, the CDR3 is TGTGCCAGCAGTGAAGATCCCAGGGGTCGACAGCCCCAGCATTTT. Its protein is CASSEDPRGRQPQHF. This chain connects TRBV6-1 to TRBJ1-5; possibly TRBD1 for D (6 bases). CDR1 is MNHNS, CDR2 SASEGT, per germline. The CDR3 is made up of 15 amino acids. Trimming took 1 base from V and 7 from J, leaving 14 bases between them.

This clone is labeled medium-sized. The V and J genes are TRBV6-6 and TRBJ1-2; TRBD1 is a possible D gene (6 bases). V was pared by 5 bases and J by 4 bases, with 14 bases between. This CDR3 has 14 amino acids. CDR1 is MNHNY and CDR2 is SVGAGI in the germline V gene (reference sequence). CDR3 in amino acids: CASSPTGLGYGYTF. The CDR3 coding sequence is TGTGCCAGCAGTCCAACAGGGTTGGGCTATGGCTACACCTTC.

The CDR3: CASSLLAGGPTGELFF. As DNA, the CDR3 is TGCGCCAGCAGCCTTTTAGCGGGGGGGCCGACCGGGGAGCTGTTTTTT. The chain employs TRBV5-1 and TRBJ2-2, with TRBD2 identical over 11 bases. In germline, CDR1 is SGHRS, CDR2 YFSETQ. The trim removed 4 bases at V and 5 bases at J, leaving 7 bases unmatched. This CDR3 has 16 residues.